The 8 T cell receptor beta chains presented below share a single source sample, sequenced in a study of OX40 agonist ivuxolimab in advanced cancers. The repertoire was sequenced with immunoSEQ multiplex PCR; TCRdb's copy has only in-frame clones and lacks some. This sample carries roughly 91,000 clones, around 95% of them seen once, and the ten largest clones take around 2%. The sample here was CD4+ or CD8+ T cells sorted from blood, taken in a trial of the OX40 agonist ivuxolimab. These receptor sequences come from an adult with an advanced solid tumor such as melanoma, head and neck, liver or kidney cancer.

This chain links TRBV27 with TRBJ2-4, with 9 positions matching TRBD2. The trim removed 5 bases at V and 15 bases at J, leaving 17 bases unmatched. Germline V gene data show CDR1 as MNHEY and CDR2 as SMNVEV (reference sequence). This CDR3 has 15 amino acids. CDR3 in amino acids: CASSLTGTSSLGWYF. The CDR3 coding sequence is TGTGCCAGCAGTCTTACCGGGACTAGCTCCCTGGGTTGGTACTTC.

The chain couples TRBV6-5 to TRBJ1-5; a weak D match, TRBD1 (6 bases). Deletions cut 5 bases from V and 4 bases from J, with 12 bases between. The CDR3 has 14 residues. Germline V gene data show CDR1 as MNHEY and CDR2 as SVGAGI. The CDR3 coding sequence is TGTGCCAGCAGTGAAAACAGGGTAAATCAGCCCCAGCATTTT. It is translated as CASSENRVNQPQHF.

The gene calls are TRBV7-6 and TRBJ2-3; 8 nucleotides align to TRBD2. CDR3 length: 16 residues. CDR1 and CDR2 (germline): SGHVS, FNYEAQ. The V and J ends lost 4 bases and 2 bases, in that order; junction bases with no gene match: 8. The CDR3 DNA sequence: TGTGCCAGCAGCTCCGGGACTAGGCTATCCACAGATACGCAGTATTTT. Its protein is CASSSGTRLSTDTQYF.

J is TRBJ2-5 and V is TRBV11-2, with 10 bases fitting TRBD2. The V gene's germline CDR1 is SGHAT and CDR2 FQNNGV. With V trimmed by 5 bases and J by 2 bases, 5 bases remained unmatched. CDR3 length: 15 amino acids. CDR3 protein: CASSHLAGVQETQYF. DNA for the CDR3: TGTGCCAGCAGCCATCTAGCGGGAGTACAAGAGACCCAGTACTTC. The full variable domain, in which reference TRBV11-2 and TRBJ2-5 provide the parts outside the CDR3, is EAGVAQSPRYKIIEKRQSVAFWCNPISGHATLYWYQQILGQGPKLLIQFQNNGVVDDSQLPKDRFSAERLKGVDSTLKIQPAKLEDSAVYLCASSHLAGVQETQYFGPGTRLLVL.

This rearrangement joins TRBV4-3 to TRBJ1-1; D not resolved. This CDR3 spans 16 amino acids. Trimming stripped 0 bases from V and 1 base from J, with 12 bases between. CDR1 is LGHNA, CDR2 YSLEER, per germline. CDR3 region: CASSQDLGLQNTEAFF. CDR3 bases: TGCGCCAGCAGCCAAGATCTGGGGTTACAGAACACTGAAGCTTTCTTT.

The V and J genes are TRBV28 and TRBJ2-1; D ambiguous. V was pared by 3 bases and J by 8 bases, with 14 bases between. The CDR3 runs 14 residues. Germline V lookup: CDR1 MDHEN, CDR2 SYDVKM. The CDR3 bases are TGTGCCAGCAGTTTTCGCTATAGGGCCGATGAGCAGTTCTTC. Translation gives CASSFRYRADEQFF.

The rearrangement uses TRBV7-9 and TRBJ2-5; D gene uncertain. Trimming cost V 0 bases and J 5 bases, with 13 bases left between them. The CDR3 length is 15 residues. The germline gives CDR1 SEHNR, CDR2 FQNEAQ (reference sequence). The CDR3 region is CASSLAETMWETQYF. The DNA for the CDR3 is TGTGCCAGCAGCTTAGCGGAAACTATGTGGGAGACCCAGTACTTC.

In DNA, the CDR3 is TGTGCCAGCAGCCGGGACAGGGCTCCCGGGGAGCTGTTTTTT. Residues: CASSRDRAPGELFF. The chain combines TRBV28 with TRBJ2-2; 9 bases align to TRBD1. Germline trimming cut 6 bases from V and 6 bases from J; bases unmatched to any gene: 5. From germline, CDR1 is MDHEN and CDR2 SYDVKM. The CDR3 runs to 14 residues.